The entry below describes one T cell receptor (beta chain). What it recognizes is unknown. A read error may account for a junction end that differs from germline. The entry originates in a study of tumor and adjacent non-tumor tissue in lung cancer. Study-wide context: Histology: about twelve adenocarcinoma, a couple of squamous cell carcinoma, 1 small cell lung cancer. Patients were aged roughly 30 to 76, about 10 men and roughly 5 women, stage I to III.

TCRbeta libraries were built with three rounds of nested PCR, modified from ARM-PCR. TCRdb reprocessed the multiplex PCR reads via MiXCR and lists one record per CDR3 protein. The repertoire has 100,000 to 120,000 distinct CDR3 sequences, about 87% of them found once; the top ten carry 20% to 25%. This sample's RNA came from whole unsorted tissue. This CDR3 comprises 17 residues. CDR1 SGHKS and CDR2 YYEKEE come from the germline V gene (reference sequence). General study findings and limits: Normal lung showed higher cumulative top 100 clone frequency than tumor. Significantly higher TCR diversity was found in tumor than normal lung.

J is TRBJ2-1 and V is TRBV5-5; no firm D call. The receptor was derived from a man between 65 and 85 years old with non-small cell lung cancer. The sequenced sample consisted of lung tumor tissue. CDR3 nucleotides: TGTGCCAGCAGCTTGGCCTTCGAGGCTACCTCCGACAATGAGCAGTTCTTC. Translating it yields CASSLAFEATSDNEQFF.